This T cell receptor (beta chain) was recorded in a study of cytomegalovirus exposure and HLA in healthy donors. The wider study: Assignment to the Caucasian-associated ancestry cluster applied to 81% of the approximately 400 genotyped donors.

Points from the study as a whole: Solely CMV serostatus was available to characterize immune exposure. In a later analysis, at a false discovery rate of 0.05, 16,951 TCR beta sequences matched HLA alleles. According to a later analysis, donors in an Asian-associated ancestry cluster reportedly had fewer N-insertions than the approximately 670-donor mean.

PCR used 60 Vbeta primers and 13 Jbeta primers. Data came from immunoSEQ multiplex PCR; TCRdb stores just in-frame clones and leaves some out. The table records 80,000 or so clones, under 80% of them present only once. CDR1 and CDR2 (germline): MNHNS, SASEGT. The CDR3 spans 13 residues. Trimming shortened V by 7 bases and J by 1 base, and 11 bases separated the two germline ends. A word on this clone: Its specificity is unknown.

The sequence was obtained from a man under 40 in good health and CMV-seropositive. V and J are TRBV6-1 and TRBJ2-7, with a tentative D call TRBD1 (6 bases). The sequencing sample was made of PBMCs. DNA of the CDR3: TGTGCCAGCAACGCAGGGGTTTCCTACGAGCAGTACTTC. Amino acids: CASNAGVSYEQYF.